The clone carrying this T cell receptor (beta chain) was counted between two and nine times. Its cognate antigen is unknown. This entry comes from a study of cytotoxic CD8 clonotypes in ibrutinib-treated CLL. Study-wide results and limits: Clonotypes that were public were uncommon, and they contracted or stayed stable on treatment. Clonality rose at ibrutinib response, held steady in sustained remission, and fell toward baseline at progression.

The TCR beta libraries used 1.5 to 2 micrograms of genomic DNA that came from cryopreserved PBMCs. This CDR3 has 16 amino acids. Germline values: CDR1 LNHDA, CDR2 SQIVND (reference sequence). V trimming: 7 bases; J trimming: 2 bases; junction bases outside the gene matches: 7. Assay used: immunoSEQ multiplex PCR; TCRdb lists only in-frame clones, some missing. Of hundreds of thousands of clones in the sample, over 60% are singletons; the top ten hold roughly 6.8%. The sample was PBMCs, taken after 36 months of ibrutinib treatment. The J gene is TRBJ2-2, the V gene TRBV19; TRBD2 agrees at 10 bases. This TCR was sampled from a human donor with chronic lymphocytic leukemia. CDR3 bases: TGTGCCAGTAAACTACTAGCGGGGAAAAACACCGGGGAGCTGTTTTTT. Translating gives CASKLLAGKNTGELFF.